This T cell receptor beta chain was recovered during a study of CD8 T cells in ankylosing spondylitis. TCRdb re-called the 5' RACE reads through MiXCR, storing one row per CDR3 protein. This sample has 200,000 or so distinct CDR3 sequences, with approximately 12% found just once. Many counts were recorded for this clonotype. This CDR3 spans 15 amino acids. CDR1 SGHNT and CDR2 YYREEE come from the germline V gene (reference sequence). V shed 4 bases and J 0 bases; nucleotides not matched to a gene: 4. The sample taken for sequencing was blood, either unsorted or a sorted T cell fraction (not recorded which). The rearrangement joins TRBV5-4 to TRBJ2-1; 7 nucleotides agree with TRBD1. The sequence was obtained from a female donor with ankylosing spondylitis or in good health (not recorded which). CDR3 nucleotides: TGTGCCAGCAGCCTGGGACAGAACTCCTACAATGAGCAGTTCTTC. The encoded protein is CASSLGQNSYNEQFF.